Listed below are T cell receptor beta chains from one sample, sequenced in a study of T cells in Graves' hyperthyroidism and ophthalmopathy. TCRdb analysed the multiplex PCR reads with MiXCR anew, one entry per CDR3 protein. The sample includes about 740,000 distinct CDR3 sequences, around 13% seen only once; the top ten take more than 8.5%. The specimen was blood. The receptors come from a young woman with Graves' hyperthyroidism. CDR3s include the opening cysteine and the closing phenylalanine or tryptophan. A D gene is named only where the DNA matches it firmly. A clone size is listed for some rows: how often the clone was seen (once, few, many), or a class if it is expanded.

clone_size j_call v_call d_call cdr3_length cdr3_nt cdr3_aa
. TRBJ1-6 TRBV25-1 . 13 TGTGCCAGTCAGAGCTCCTATAATTCACCCCTCCACTTT CASQSSYNSPLHF
many TRBJ1-6 TRBV5-4 . 17 TGTGCCAGCAGGAAGTGGAACAGCGGACGGAATAATTCACCCCTCCACTTT CASRKWNSGRNNSPLHF
. TRBJ1-5 TRBV12-3/TRBV12-4 TRBD1 17 TGTGCCAGCTCAAAATCAAAGGACAGGACGAGCAATCAGCCCCAGCATTTT CASSKSKDRTSNQPQHF
few TRBJ1-1 TRBV2 . 12 TGTGCCAGCGACAGGAAGAACACTGAAGCTTTCTTT CASDRKNTEAFF
many TRBJ2-5 TRBV29-1 . 14 TGCAGCGTTGAAAAGGTCAGGGGCCAAGAGACCCAGTACTTC CSVEKVRGQETQYF
. TRBJ2-1 TRBV20-1 . 12 TGCAGTGCTAGAGATCGGCGGGCGGAGCAGTTCTTC CSARDRRAEQFF
few TRBJ1-1 TRBV12-3/TRBV12-4 . 14 TGTGCCAGCAGTTTCCGGGGGCGAAGCACTGAAGCTTTCTTT CASSFRGRSTEAFF
few TRBJ2-5 TRBV27 TRBD2 18 TGTGCCAGCAGTCCGGGACTAGCGGGAGTCGGGTACCAAGAGACCCAGTACTTC CASSPGLAGVGYQETQYF
many TRBJ1-1 TRBV28 . 17 TGTGCCAGCAGTTTGTCTTTAGACTACGTGGGCAACACTGAAGCTTTCTTT CASSLSLDYVGNTEAFF
many TRBJ2-7 TRBV28 TRBD2 15 TGTGCCAGCAGCCCAGGACTAGCGGGAGCGTACGAGCAGTACTTC CASSPGLAGAYEQYF
. TRBJ2-7 TRBV29-1 TRBD1 13 TGCAGCGTAGGGACAGGTAATACCTACGAGCAGTACTTC CSVGTGNTYEQYF
many TRBJ1-1 TRBV19 . 16 TGTGCCAGTCTGGACCTTCTGCGGCCCTTGAACACTGAAGCTTTCTTT CASLDLLRPLNTEAFF
. TRBJ2-3 TRBV6-4 TRBD1 17 TGTGCCAGCAGTGACACCTGGACAGGGGGCCGGATAGATACGCAGTATTTT CASSDTWTGGRIDTQYF
. TRBJ2-2 TRBV12-3/TRBV12-4 TRBD2 15 TGTGCCAGCACCCTAGCGGGAAGGAACACCGGGGAGCTGTTTTTT CASTLAGRNTGELFF
. TRBJ1-1 TRBV27 . 15 TGTGCCAGCAGTTTATCCCCGACGGGGGGGGCTGAAGCTTTCTTT CASSLSPTGGAEAFF
many TRBJ2-7 TRBV2 TRBD1 14 TGTGCCAGCAGATACAGGGGCGATTACTACGAGCAGTACTTC CASRYRGDYYEQYF
. TRBJ1-2 TRBV19 . 12 TGTGCCAGTAGTCCCTGGGGGCGAGGCTACACCTTC CASSPWGRGYTF
. TRBJ2-2 TRBV28 . 13 TGTGCCAGCAGTTTATTCGGCCCCGGGGAGCTGTTTTTT CASSLFGPGELFF
many TRBJ1-2 TRBV20-1 . 15 TGCAGTGCTAGTCCTTCAGGACGGCATGGGTATGGCTACACCTTC CSASPSGRHGYGYTF
. TRBJ2-1 TRBV7-7 TRBD1 18 TGTGCCAGCAGCTCGTCTACTGTAGGGGGCGGCTCCTACGATGAGCAGTTCTTC CASSSSTVGGGSYDEQFF
. TRBJ1-2 TRBV7-9 . 15 TGTGCCAGCAGCTTAGGCGGACAGAACTCCTTTGGCTACACCTTC CASSLGGQNSFGYTF
many TRBJ2-7 TRBV6-1 TRBD2 15 TGTGCCAGCAGTAAACTAGCGGGAGGAAGCTACGAGCAGTACTTC CASSKLAGGSYEQYF
few TRBJ2-7 TRBV20-1 . 14 TGCAGTGCTAGAGATCGACGGCGCTCCTACGAGCAGTACTTC CSARDRRRSYEQYF